The entry that follows covers one TCR beta chain sequence. Its cognate antigen is unknown. The sample belongs to a study of shared clonotypes between healthy human individuals. Study-wide context: Those who served as donors were two women and a few men between the ages of 18 and 49. Study-wide results and caveats: Generally, estimated richness proved larger in naive subsets than it did in memory subsets. Among several donors, about 5% of naive CD4 clonotypes were found in common.

Several immunoSEQ 96-well plates shared each subset's DNA, each plate a replicate. Produced via immunoSEQ multiplex PCR; TCRdb's table is partial and in-frame only. The sample contains 300,000 to 350,000 clones, around four fifths of which appear only once. The source material was memory CD4+ T cells sorted from blood. Described subset: CD45RA-negative fraction. This receptor was identified in a man aged 25 to 45 in good health.

CDR3 amino acids: CASSTFSGANVLTF. The CDR3 DNA is TGCGCCAGCAGCACATTCAGCGGGGCCAACGTCCTGACTTTC. The V gene is TRBV5-1, the J gene TRBJ2-6; D gene unclear. CDR1 and CDR2 from the germline V gene are SGHRS and YFSETQ. Trimming took off 4 bases at V and 4 bases at J, with 9 bases between the two ends. The CDR3 totals 14 residues.